The present TCR beta chain was sequenced within a study of regulatory T cells in long-lasting Graves disease. Findings and limits, study-wide: TCR diversity in persistent Graves' patients was below that of newly diagnosed ones.

Details on this clonotype: The antigen is unknown.

The germline V gene encodes CDR1 GTSNPN and CDR2 SVGIG (reference sequence). Trimming removed 1 base at V and 0 bases at J, with 15 bases between. The CDR3 covers 16 residues. Construction of TCR beta libraries relied on iRepertoire HTBI primers and on Arm-PCR targeting CDR3 regions. Per the original methods: Identified segments across samples numbered under 80 TRBV and over eleven TRBJ. TCRdb independently ran MiXCR on the multiplex PCR reads; one entry per CDR3 protein. The V and J calls were not made by the authors but by TCRdb's processing. The sample yields 550,000 to 700,000 distinct CDR3 sequences, around 16% seen once. Time point meaning: newly diagnosed GD, antithyroid drugs for less than 3 months. Isolated PBMC RNA provided the starting material for the TCR library. This sample was also put to use in a study of T cells in Graves' hyperthyroidism and ophthalmopathy. This second study says: First-round RT-PCR with HTBI primers amplified the TCR CDR3 region. For ophthalmopathy, model prediction preceded onset by a median 6.5 months.

This sequence was found in a man aged 18 to 35 with Graves disease. The chain links TRBV30 to TRBJ1-1, with D maybe TRBD1 (6 bases). The specimen was peripheral blood mononuclear cells (PBMCs), collected at new diagnosis, from a patient treated with antithyroid drugs. The CDR3 DNA is TGTGCCTGGAGTGGGGGGGCAGGGCGGATGAACACTGAAGCTTTCTTT. Residues: CAWSGGAGRMNTEAFF.